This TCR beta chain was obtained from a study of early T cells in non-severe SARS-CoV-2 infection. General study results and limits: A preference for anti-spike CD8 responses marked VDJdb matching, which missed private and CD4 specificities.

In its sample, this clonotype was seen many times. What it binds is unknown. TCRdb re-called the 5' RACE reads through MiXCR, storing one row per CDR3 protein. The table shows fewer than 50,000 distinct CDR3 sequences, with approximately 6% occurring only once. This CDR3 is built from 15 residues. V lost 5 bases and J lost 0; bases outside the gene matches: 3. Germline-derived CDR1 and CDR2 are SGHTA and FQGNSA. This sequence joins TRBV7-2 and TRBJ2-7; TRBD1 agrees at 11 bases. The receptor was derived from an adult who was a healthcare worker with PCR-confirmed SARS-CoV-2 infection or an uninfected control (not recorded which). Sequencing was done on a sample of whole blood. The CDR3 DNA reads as TGTGCCAGCAGCGAAGGGACAGGGGGCTCCTACGAGCAGTACTTC. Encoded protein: CASSEGTGGSYEQYF.